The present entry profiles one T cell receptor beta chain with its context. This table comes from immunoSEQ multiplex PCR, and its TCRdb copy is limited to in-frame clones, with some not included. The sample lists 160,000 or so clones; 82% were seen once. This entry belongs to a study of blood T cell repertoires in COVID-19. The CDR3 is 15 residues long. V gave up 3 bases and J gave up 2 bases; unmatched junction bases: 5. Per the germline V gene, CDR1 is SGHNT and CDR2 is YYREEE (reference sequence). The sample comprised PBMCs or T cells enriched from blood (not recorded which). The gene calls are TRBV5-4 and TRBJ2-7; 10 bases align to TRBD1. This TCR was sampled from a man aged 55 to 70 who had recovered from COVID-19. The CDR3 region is CASSWDRGQTYEQYF. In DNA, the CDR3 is TGTGCCAGCAGCTGGGACAGGGGCCAGACCTACGAGCAGTACTTC.